This note documents a single T cell receptor beta chain sequence. Its specificity is unknown. PCR used 60 Vbeta primers and 13 Jbeta primers. Using immunoSEQ multiplex PCR, the repertoire was profiled, and TCRdb retains in-frame clones only, with some absent. This listing includes some 140,000 clones. V shed 3 bases and J shed 1 base, with 9 bases lying between them. This CDR3 is 14 amino acids long. The germline V gene encodes CDR1 SGHTA and CDR2 FQGNSA. This specimen comes from a study of cytomegalovirus exposure and HLA in healthy donors. Study results and caveats: Later analysis revealed greater clonal expansion in HLA-associated TCR beta chains than in equally common others. The analysis excluded some indistinguishable V segments, including TRBV6-2 and TRBV6-3. Sequencing depth roughly uniform across donors was assumed in presence/absence analyses.

The sequence was obtained from a woman in her thirties or forties in good health and CMV-seronegative. The chain joins TRBV7-2 to TRBJ1-2, with D possibly being TRBD1 (6 bases). Sequencing used PBMCs. The CDR3 region has the DNA TGTGCCAGCAGCTTGACAGGCATTAACTATGGCTACACCTTC. Its protein product is CASSLTGINYGYTF.